The rows below give T cell receptor beta chains drawn from one sample of a study of Ad26.COV2.S vaccination and SARS-CoV-2 variants. The method was immunoSEQ multiplex PCR; TCRdb's version includes in-frame clones alone and lacks a portion of them. Counted here are 450,000 to 550,000 clones, 80% to 90% occurring once; the ten biggest clones make up about 2.7%. Specimen: peripheral blood, collected in a trial of Ad26.COV2.S vaccine versus placebo. The source is a person aged 18-65 years who received the Ad26.COV2.S COVID-19 vaccine or a placebo. CDR3s include the opening cysteine and the closing phenylalanine or tryptophan. Each record gives: V gene, D gene, clone size, J gene, CDR3 DNA, CDR3 protein. A D gene is named only where the DNA matches it firmly. Only part of the rows carry a size: once, few, many, or a class if the clone is expanded.

V gene: TRBV4-1; D gene: NA; clone size: NA; J gene: TRBJ2-1; CDR3 DNA: TGCGCCAGCAGCCAAGACCAGGGGCCCTCCTACAATGAGCAGTTCTTC; CDR3 protein: CASSQDQGPSYNEQFF
V gene: TRBV9; D gene: TRBD2; clone size: few; J gene: TRBJ2-1; CDR3 DNA: TGTGCCAGCAGCGTAGGTTCTGTAGCGGGGACGATCGGGGGCCCCTACAATGAGCAGTTCTTC; CDR3 protein: CASSVGSVAGTIGGPYNEQFF
V gene: TRBV4-2; D gene: TRBD2; clone size: NA; J gene: TRBJ2-7; CDR3 DNA: TGTGCCAGCAGCCAAGCCTCGGGGGGGACAACCTACTCCTACGAGCAGTACTTC; CDR3 protein: CASSQASGGTTYSYEQYF
V gene: TRBV5-1; D gene: TRBD1; clone size: NA; J gene: TRBJ2-7; CDR3 DNA: TGCGCCAGCAGCCGACAGGGGGAAAGGGAGCAGTACTTC; CDR3 protein: CASSRQGEREQYF
V gene: TRBV3-1/TRBV3-2; D gene: NA; clone size: few; J gene: TRBJ1-2; CDR3 DNA: TGTGCCAGCAGCCAGAGGGGCGCCTGGACTGGCTACACCTTC; CDR3 protein: CASSQRGAWTGYTF
V gene: TRBV18; D gene: NA; clone size: NA; J gene: TRBJ1-3; CDR3 DNA: TGTGCCAGCTCACCACAGGGAAGGGGCTCTGGAAACACCATATATTTT; CDR3 protein: CASSPQGRGSGNTIYF
V gene: TRBV9; D gene: TRBD1; clone size: NA; J gene: TRBJ2-2; CDR3 DNA: TGTGCCAGCAGCAGACGGGACAGGGAGGGCACCGGGGAGCTGTTTTTT; CDR3 protein: CASSRRDREGTGELFF
V gene: TRBV5-1; D gene: NA; clone size: NA; J gene: TRBJ2-3; CDR3 DNA: TGCGCCAGCAGCTCGGGACTCCAACCCCCAGATACGCAGTATTTT; CDR3 protein: CASSSGLQPPDTQYF
V gene: TRBV29-1; D gene: NA; clone size: once; J gene: TRBJ1-1; CDR3 DNA: TGCAGCGTTGGACAGGTGAACACTGAAGCTTTCTTT; CDR3 protein: CSVGQVNTEAFF
V gene: TRBV7-6; D gene: TRBD1; clone size: few; J gene: TRBJ2-7; CDR3 DNA: TGTGCCAGCAGCTTCGGCTCAACCGGGACAGGGGGTACCTACGAGCAGTACTTC; CDR3 protein: CASSFGSTGTGGTYEQYF
V gene: TRBV5-4; D gene: NA; clone size: NA; J gene: TRBJ2-6; CDR3 DNA: TGTGCCAGCCTGAACAACTCTGGGGCCAACGTCCTGACTTTC; CDR3 protein: CASLNNSGANVLTF
V gene: TRBV18; D gene: TRBD1; clone size: NA; J gene: TRBJ1-5; CDR3 DNA: TGTGCCAGCTCAAGACAGGGTGATCAGCCCCAGCATTTT; CDR3 protein: CASSRQGDQPQHF
V gene: TRBV18; D gene: NA; clone size: NA; J gene: TRBJ2-7; CDR3 DNA: TGTGCCAGCTCCTCCTTGGCGGACTCCTACGAGCAGTACTTC; CDR3 protein: CASSSLADSYEQYF
V gene: TRBV13; D gene: TRBD2; clone size: NA; J gene: TRBJ2-5; CDR3 DNA: TGTGCCAGCAGCTCCTGGCGGGAGGGCCTCCTTGAGGAGACCCAGTACTTC; CDR3 protein: CASSSWREGLLEETQYF
V gene: TRBV28; D gene: NA; clone size: NA; J gene: TRBJ1-1; CDR3 DNA: TGTGCCAGCAGTTCCGTCCACCAGGGGACTACTGAAGCTTTCTTT; CDR3 protein: CASSSVHQGTTEAFF
V gene: TRBV27; D gene: NA; clone size: NA; J gene: TRBJ2-6; CDR3 DNA: TGTGCCAGCAGCCCTCCCCGGATCGTACCCATTAGGTCTGGGGCCAACGTCCTGACTTTC; CDR3 protein: CASSPPRIVPIRSGANVLTF
V gene: TRBV7-9; D gene: TRBD1; clone size: NA; J gene: TRBJ2-6; CDR3 DNA: TGTGCCAGCAGCCGACCCCAGACAGGGCGGAACGTCCTGACTTTC; CDR3 protein: CASSRPQTGRNVLTF
V gene: TRBV4-3; D gene: TRBD1; clone size: NA; J gene: TRBJ2-3; CDR3 DNA: TGCGCCAGCAGCAGACAGGGGGCTATCACAGATACGCAGTATTTT; CDR3 protein: CASSRQGAITDTQYF
V gene: TRBV7-2; D gene: TRBD1; clone size: NA; J gene: TRBJ1-1; CDR3 DNA: TGTGCCAGCAGCTGGGGGACAGGGAGGAATACTGAAGCTTTCTTT; CDR3 protein: CASSWGTGRNTEAFF
V gene: TRBV5-1; D gene: TRBD2; clone size: once; J gene: TRBJ2-3; CDR3 DNA: TGCGCCAGCAGCTTGGTTTCCGGGGGGGCCTTGGATACGCAGTATTTT; CDR3 protein: CASSLVSGGALDTQYF
V gene: TRBV5-6; D gene: TRBD1; clone size: NA; J gene: TRBJ1-2; CDR3 DNA: TGTGCCAGCAGCTTGTGGTCTTCGACAGGGTTTCTCGATGGCTACACCTTC; CDR3 protein: CASSLWSSTGFLDGYTF
V gene: TRBV29-1; D gene: NA; clone size: once; J gene: TRBJ1-5; CDR3 DNA: TGCAGCGTTGAAGATTCGAATCCAAATCAGCCCCAGCATTTT; CDR3 protein: CSVEDSNPNQPQHF
V gene: TRBV27; D gene: NA; clone size: NA; J gene: TRBJ1-1; CDR3 DNA: TGTGCCAGCAGTTTATGGTCGGGGGCTGAAGCTTTCTTT; CDR3 protein: CASSLWSGAEAFF
V gene: TRBV2; D gene: TRBD1; clone size: few; J gene: TRBJ1-1; CDR3 DNA: TGTGCCAGCAGGGCCGGACAGGAGAACACTGAAGCTTTCTTT; CDR3 protein: CASRAGQENTEAFF
V gene: TRBV4-3; D gene: NA; clone size: once; J gene: TRBJ2-1; CDR3 DNA: TGCGCCAGCAGCCAAGAAGGCCTTAACGGTAATGAGCAGTTCTTC; CDR3 protein: CASSQEGLNGNEQFF
V gene: TRBV29-1; D gene: NA; clone size: NA; J gene: TRBJ2-3; CDR3 DNA: TGCAGCTTGACTGGGTCTCCGGCCCCGGGAGATACGCAGTATTTT; CDR3 protein: CSLTGSPAPGDTQYF
V gene: TRBV7-2; D gene: NA; clone size: NA; J gene: TRBJ2-1; CDR3 DNA: TGTGCCAGCAGCTCGGCGGGAACCAATGAGCAGTTCTTC; CDR3 protein: CASSSAGTNEQFF
V gene: TRBV27; D gene: TRBD1; clone size: NA; J gene: TRBJ2-2; CDR3 DNA: TGTGCCAGCAAAAGCGGACAGGGGGCGCGCACCGGGGAGCTGTTTTTT; CDR3 protein: CASKSGQGARTGELFF
V gene: TRBV27; D gene: TRBD1; clone size: NA; J gene: TRBJ1-3; CDR3 DNA: TGTGCCAGCAGTCGACAGGGGTCTGGAAACACCATATATTTT; CDR3 protein: CASSRQGSGNTIYF
V gene: TRBV27; D gene: NA; clone size: NA; J gene: TRBJ1-2; CDR3 DNA: TGTGCCAGCAGGTCCCGGGACTATGGCTACACCTTC; CDR3 protein: CASRSRDYGYTF
V gene: TRBV4-3; D gene: NA; clone size: NA; J gene: TRBJ2-1; CDR3 DNA: TGCGCCAGCAGCCCAGGGGGGTCCTACAATGAGCAGTTCTTC; CDR3 protein: CASSPGGSYNEQFF
V gene: TRBV6-5; D gene: NA; clone size: NA; J gene: TRBJ1-3; CDR3 DNA: TGTGCCAGCAGTTCTCTCCAGGGTAGGAACACCATATATTTT; CDR3 protein: CASSSLQGRNTIYF
V gene: TRBV9; D gene: NA; clone size: NA; J gene: TRBJ1-3; CDR3 DNA: TGTGCCAGCAGCGTTGGCTGGGGGGCTCAGGGAAACACCATATATTTT; CDR3 protein: CASSVGWGAQGNTIYF
V gene: TRBV6-6; D gene: NA; clone size: NA; J gene: TRBJ1-2; CDR3 DNA: TGTGCCAGCAGTTACGGCTTGCGAATCGGGCCCTTCCGCTACACCTTC; CDR3 protein: CASSYGLRIGPFRYTF
V gene: TRBV6-2/TRBV6-3; D gene: NA; clone size: NA; J gene: TRBJ1-2; CDR3 DNA: TGTGCCAGCAGTTACTTGGGACGGGACTATGGCTACACCTTC; CDR3 protein: CASSYLGRDYGYTF
V gene: TRBV14; D gene: NA; clone size: NA; J gene: TRBJ1-6; CDR3 DNA: TGTGCCAGCAGCCAAGGTTCAGGAGGGAATTCACCCCTCCACTTT; CDR3 protein: CASSQGSGGNSPLHF
V gene: TRBV28; D gene: NA; clone size: NA; J gene: TRBJ2-7; CDR3 DNA: TGTGCCAGCAGTTCTCCCGGGACTTCCAACGAGCAGTACTTC; CDR3 protein: CASSSPGTSNEQYF
V gene: TRBV4-3; D gene: NA; clone size: NA; J gene: TRBJ1-6; CDR3 DNA: TGCGCCAGCAGCCAAGATCTGGGAGAGTGGAATTCACCCCTCCACTTT; CDR3 protein: CASSQDLGEWNSPLHF
V gene: TRBV11-2; D gene: NA; clone size: NA; J gene: TRBJ2-7; CDR3 DNA: TGTGCCAGCAGCTTAGATGGAGGCTACGAGCAGTACTTC; CDR3 protein: CASSLDGGYEQYF
V gene: TRBV27; D gene: TRBD1; clone size: NA; J gene: TRBJ2-4; CDR3 DNA: TGTGCCAGCAGTCGCCCAGGACAGGGGCGGATTCAGTACTTC; CDR3 protein: CASSRPGQGRIQYF